What follows are 32 T cell receptor beta chains derived from one specimen sequenced in a study of T cell responses to AZD1222 COVID-19 vaccine. Some clones are missing from TCRdb's copy, which holds only in-frame ones; the method was immunoSEQ multiplex PCR. The profile covers around 85,000 clones, with about 86% appearing a single time and roughly 6.3% taken by the ten largest. The sample in question was peripheral blood, obtained on day 0 of AZD1222 vaccination. The receptors here all came from an adult in good health.

J is TRBJ1-1 and V is TRBV7-8; 8 bases match TRBD1. Per germline, CDR1 SGHVS and CDR2 FQNEAQ. This CDR3 is 13 amino acids long. The V gene end was trimmed by 6 bases and the J gene end by 6 bases; junction bases not matched to a gene: 6. The chain's CDR3 is CASRPTGASEAFF. In DNA, the CDR3 is TGTGCCAGCAGACCGACAGGGGCCTCTGAAGCTTTCTTT.

This clone was recorded a few times. This sequence joins TRBV19 and TRBJ1-2; 7 bases agree with TRBD1. The V segment lost 3 bases and the J segment 0 bases; nucleotides outside the gene matches: 4. Germline CDR1 is LNHDA and CDR2 is SQIVND (reference sequence). CDR3 length: 15 amino acids. The CDR3 nucleotides read TGTGCCAGTAGTATCCCAGGGGGAGCTAACTATGGCTACACCTTC. Translation: CASSIPGGANYGYTF.

This sequence joins TRBV7-9 and TRBJ2-5; maybe TRBD2 (6 bases). The CDR3 has 14 amino acids. Germline V gene lookup returns CDR1 SEHNR and CDR2 FQNEAQ (reference sequence). V gave up 5 bases and J gave up 4 bases, with 14 bases separating them. For the CDR3, the DNA is TGTGCCAGCAGCCCCGGGAGCATCGGAGAGACCCAGTACTTC. Translating it yields CASSPGSIGETQYF.

This clone was seen only once. V is TRBV2 and J is TRBJ1-2; 9 positions agree with TRBD1. Germline CDR1 SNHLY, CDR2 FYNNEI. V lost 8 bases to trimming and J lost 1 base; unmatched junction nucleotides: 11. The length of the CDR3 is 16 residues. CDR3 sequence: CASGEVGDRVNYGYTF. The CDR3 DNA reads TGTGCCAGCGGGGAGGTGGGGGACAGGGTTAACTATGGCTACACCTTC.

The chain has TRBV4-2 and TRBJ2-4, with 9 bases that match TRBD2. Unmatched junction bases numbered 9, after V lost 0 bases and J lost 0 bases. Germline CDR1 LGHNA, CDR2 YNFKEQ. There are 19 residues in the CDR3. In DNA form, the CDR3 reads TGTGCCAGCAGCCAAGATCGCGCACTAGCGGGCCTAGCCAAAAACATTCAGTACTTC. This codes for CASSQDRALAGLAKNIQYF.

This chain connects TRBV6-1 to TRBJ2-7; 8 bases are shared with TRBD2. The CDR3 has 13 residues. The J segment lost 6 bases and the V segment lost 2 bases, leaving 3 bases of the junction unmatched. Germline assignment: CDR1 MNHNS and CDR2 SASEGT. The DNA for the CDR3 is TGTGCCAGCAGTGAAAGCGGGAGACGCGAGCAGTACTTC. Its translation is CASSESGRREQYF.

The V and J genes are TRBV11-3 and TRBJ2-3, with a tentative D call TRBD2 (6 bases). CDR1 is SGHNT and CDR2 is YENEEA in the germline V gene. This CDR3 has 12 residues. Trimming pared 1 base from V and 9 bases from J, leaving 8 bases between. CDR3 loop: CASSLVGGTQYF. DNA for the CDR3: TGTGCCAGCAGCTTAGTCGGAGGGACGCAGTATTTT. Supplemented by reference TRBV11-3 and TRBJ2-3, the full variable domain reads EAGVVQSPRYKIIEKKQPVAFWCNPISGHNTLYWYLQNLGQGPELLIRYENEEAVDDSQLPKDRFSAERLKGVDSTLKIQPAELGDSAVYLCASSLVGGTQYFGPGTRLTVL.

This clone came up once. This chain joins TRBV6-5 and TRBJ2-7; no clear D. Germline V gene sequence: CDR1 MNHEY, CDR2 SVGAGI. The CDR3 spans 14 residues. Deletions cut 2 bases from V and 6 bases from J, with 14 bases between. The CDR3 is CASSYGRDRGEQYF. The CDR3 DNA sequence: TGTGCCAGCAGTTACGGTAGAGACCGAGGCGAGCAGTACTTC.

This chain joins TRBV11-2 and TRBJ1-1; 8 bases are a match to TRBD1. The CDR3 is made up of 14 amino acids. Germline lookup yields CDR1 SGHAT and CDR2 FQNNGV. The trim removed 4 bases at V and 3 bases at J, leaving 4 bases unmatched. The CDR3: CASSSGQADTEAFF. CDR3 in DNA: TGTGCCAGCAGCTCGGGACAGGCCGACACTGAAGCTTTCTTT.

This clone has a single count. The chain carries TRBV27 and TRBJ1-5; no clear D. CDR3 length equals 14 residues. In germline, CDR1 is MNHEY, CDR2 SMNVEV (reference sequence). The V end lost 1 base, the J end lost 6 bases, and 10 bases lay between the germline ends. The CDR3 loop is CASSLLRGTQPQHF. CDR3 nucleotides: TGTGCCAGCAGTTTATTACGGGGAACTCAGCCCCAGCATTTT.

The rearrangement uses TRBV18 and TRBJ1-6; D is possibly TRBD1 (5 bases). Trimming left V 0 bases short and J 6 bases short, with 6 bases between. The CDR3 runs 14 residues. CDR1 and CDR2 (germline): KGHSH, LQKENI. The CDR3 here is CASSPPGGNSPLHF. As DNA, the CDR3 is TGTGCCAGCTCACCACCGGGGGGTAATTCACCCCTCCACTTT.

This clone was counted between two and nine times. The genes are TRBV18 and TRBJ2-7; TRBD1 or TRBD2 may be the D gene (5 bases each). From germline, CDR1 is KGHSH and CDR2 LQKENI. V shed 0 bases and J shed 5 bases, with 8 bases lying between them. The CDR3 spans 13 residues. The DNA for the CDR3 is TGTGCCAGCTCACCACCGGGACGGGACGAGCAGTACTTC. Amino acids: CASSPPGRDEQYF. Supplemented by reference TRBV18 and TRBJ2-7, the full variable domain reads NAGVMQNPRHLVRRRGQEARLRCSPMKGHSHVYWYRQLPEEGLKFMVYLQKENIIDESGMPKERFSAEFPKEGPSILRIQQVVRGDSAAYFCASSPPGRDEQYFGPGTRLTVT.

This chain connects TRBV2 to TRBJ2-3; D is tentatively TRBD1 or TRBD2 (6 bases each). The V and J ends lost 11 bases and 4 bases respectively, with 16 bases between them. CDR1 is SNHLY, CDR2 FYNNEI, per germline. The CDR3 totals 13 residues. CDR3 in amino acids: CAAQRGEADTQYF. Written as DNA, the CDR3 is TGTGCCGCCCAGAGGGGGGAGGCAGATACGCAGTATTTT.

CDR3 amino acids: CASMRQGVEGTQYF. The CDR3 bases are TGCGCCAGCATGCGACAGGGTGTGGAAGGTACGCAGTATTTT. The V gene is TRBV4-1, the J gene TRBJ2-3, with 7 bases matching TRBD1. The CDR3 extends over 14 amino acids. V lost 7 bases and J lost 8; bases outside the gene matches: 12. From germline, CDR1 is MGHRA and CDR2 YSYEKL.

The CDR3 DNA sequence: TGTGCCACCTCTACAGGTTTCCAAGAGACCCAGTACTTC. This translates into CATSTGFQETQYF. The chain joins TRBV3-1 (or the pseudogene TRBV3-2) to TRBJ2-5; D is possibly TRBD1 (5 bases). The ends were cut back, 10 bases at V and 1 base at J, with 13 bases in the middle. Germline CDR1 and CDR2: LGHDT and YNNKEL (reference sequence). The CDR3 extends over 13 amino acids.

The rearrangement joins TRBV6-4 to TRBJ1-5; D may be TRBD1 (6 bases). The germline gives CDR1 MRHNA, CDR2 SNTAGT. The CDR3 covers 18 residues. The V end lost 4 bases, the J end lost 0 bases, and 19 bases lay between the germline ends. In DNA, the CDR3 is TGTGCCAGCAGTGGGGTGGGGGGCGCAAATTATAGCAATCAGCCCCAGCATTTT. It yields the protein CASSGVGGANYSNQPQHF.

The chain employs TRBV11-3 and TRBJ2-7; 10 bases are shared with TRBD2. Germline V gene data show CDR1 as SGHNT and CDR2 as YENEEA. This CDR3 comprises 14 residues. The junction had 3 bases not matched to a gene; V was cut back by 3 bases and J by 4 bases. DNA for the CDR3: TGTGCCAGCAGCTTTCTAGCGGGAGAATACGAGCAGTACTTC. It is translated as CASSFLAGEYEQYF. Full variable domain (outside the CDR3, taken from reference TRBV11-3 and TRBJ2-7): EAGVVQSPRYKIIEKKQPVAFWCNPISGHNTLYWYLQNLGQGPELLIRYENEEAVDDSQLPKDRFSAERLKGVDSTLKIQPAELGDSAVYLCASSFLAGEYEQYFGPGTRLTVT.

The chain uses TRBV6-2 or TRBV6-3 and TRBJ2-7; 8 nucleotides align to TRBD2. Germline assignment: CDR1 MNHEY and CDR2 SVGEGT. J gave up 0 bases and V 4 bases, and 2 bases lay outside the gene matches. The CDR3 covers 14 residues. In DNA, the CDR3 is TGTGCCAGCAGTTTAGCGGGGAGCTCCTACGAGCAGTACTTC. Amino acids: CASSLAGSSYEQYF.

This clone showed up just once. This chain joins TRBV5-1 and TRBJ2-1, with 15 bases matching TRBD2. The CDR3 runs 19 residues. J gave up 5 bases and V 2 bases, and 11 bases lay outside the gene matches. CDR1 and CDR2 from the germline V gene are SGHRS and YFSETQ. In DNA, the CDR3 is TGCGCCAGCAGCTTAGGACTAGCGGGAGGGCCATTTGCGAACAATGAGCAGTTCTTC. It codes for CASSLGLAGGPFANNEQFF.

V gene TRBV7-6 combines with J gene TRBJ2-3; D gene uncertain. Germline CDR1 and CDR2: SGHVS and FNYEAQ. With 5 bases removed from V and 5 bases from J, the gap between germline ends came to 8 bases. The CDR3 totals 12 residues. The CDR3 sequence is CASSDRGDTQYF. The CDR3 coding sequence is TGTGCCAGCAGCGACCGAGGAGATACGCAGTATTTT.

V and J are TRBV18 and TRBJ1-5; D gene ambiguous. V was shortened by 2 bases and J by 2 bases, with 10 bases between the two germline ends. This CDR3 has 15 amino acids. CDR1 is KGHSH, CDR2 LQKENI, per germline. The CDR3 loop is CASSPTGDGNQPQHF. CDR3 nucleotides: TGTGCCAGCTCACCAACTGGGGATGGCAATCAGCCCCAGCATTTT.

The genes are TRBV6-6 and TRBJ2-7, with TRBD1 matching over 7 bases. The CDR3 has 12 amino acids. The V and J ends lost 6 bases and 2 bases, in that order; junction bases with no gene match: 1. The V gene's germline CDR1 is MNHNY and CDR2 SVGAGI (reference sequence). DNA for the CDR3: TGTGCCAGCAGGGGGACAGCCTACGAGCAGTACTTC. Translating gives CASRGTAYEQYF.

This chain joins TRBV14 and TRBJ1-6; no clear D. CDR3 size: 16 residues. Trimming cost V 0 bases and J 4 bases, with 10 bases left between them. Germline lookup yields CDR1 SGHDN and CDR2 FVKESK. The DNA of the CDR3 is TGTGCCAGCAGCCAAGATGTTGGAAAATATAATTCACCCCTCCACTTT. It specifies CASSQDVGKYNSPLHF.

This clone was counted a few times. The chain recombines TRBV6-5 with TRBJ1-3, with D tentatively TRBD1 (5 bases). V was trimmed by 7 bases and J by 0 bases, leaving 10 bases between them. In germline, CDR1 is MNHEY, CDR2 SVGAGI. The length of the CDR3 is 14 residues. CDR3 sequence reads: CASKQANSGNTIYF. Here the CDR3 DNA reads TGTGCCAGCAAACAGGCAAACTCTGGAAACACCATATATTTT.

The chain uses TRBV5-4 and TRBJ2-2; 10 positions match TRBD1. J gave up 4 bases and V 3 bases, and 6 bases lay outside the gene matches. CDR3 length equals 16 residues. CDR1 and CDR2 (germline): SGHNT, YYREEE (reference sequence). The CDR3 spells CASSSDRGRVTGELFF. Written as DNA, the CDR3 is TGTGCCAGCAGCTCGGACAGGGGGAGAGTCACCGGGGAGCTGTTTTTT.

V is TRBV7-3 and J is TRBJ2-2; the match to TRBD2 covers 12 bases. The CDR3 loop spans 16 amino acids. Germline V gene lookup returns CDR1 SGHTA and CDR2 FQGTGA. Losses at the gene ends were 4 bases for V and 4 bases for J; bases not matched to a gene: 4. The CDR3 DNA sequence: TGTGCCAGCAGCTCCCTAGCGGGAGGGGGCACCGGGGAGCTGTTTTTT. Residues: CASSSLAGGGTGELFF. The variable domain in full, completed from reference TRBV7-3 and TRBJ2-2, reads GAGVSQTPSNKVTEKGKYVELRCDPISGHTALYWYRQSLGQGPEFLIYFQGTGAADDSGLPNDRFFAVRPEGSVSTLKIQRTERGDSAVYLCASSSLAGGGTGELFFGEGSRLTVL.

The chain has TRBV19 and TRBJ1-5; unclear D gene. Germline-derived CDR1 and CDR2 are LNHDA and SQIVND (reference sequence). V was cut by 5 bases and J by 0 bases, with 11 bases left in between. This CDR3 contains 15 residues. In nucleotides, the CDR3 is TGTGCCAGTAGTTATGGACTGAATAGCAATCAGCCCCAGCATTTT. This sequence encodes CASSYGLNSNQPQHF.

The chain recombines TRBV7-9 with TRBJ2-3, with D tentatively TRBD1 or TRBD2 (5 bases each). Germline assignment: CDR1 SEHNR and CDR2 FQNEAQ (reference sequence). There are 16 residues in the CDR3. V was cut by 1 base and J by 4 bases, with 15 bases left in between. Written as DNA, the CDR3 is TGTGCCAGCAGCTTAGAACCGGGACGTAGGGCAGATACGCAGTATTTT. Its protein is CASSLEPGRRADTQYF.

This clone came up a few times. This chain connects TRBV12-3 or TRBV12-4 to TRBJ1-2; a possible D gene is TRBD1 (6 bases). Deletions cut 5 bases from V and 9 bases from J, with 13 bases between. CDR3 length: 12 residues. CDR3 in DNA: TGTGCCAGCAGTGACAGGCCGGGTCGCTACACCTTC. This codes for CASSDRPGRYTF.

The J gene is TRBJ2-1, the V gene TRBV12-3 or TRBV12-4, with 8 bases aligning to TRBD1. The CDR3 totals 13 residues. The trim removed 7 bases at V and 5 bases at J, leaving 4 bases unmatched. The CDR3 here is CASISDRDNEQFF. CDR3 DNA: TGTGCCAGCATCTCGGACAGGGACAATGAGCAGTTCTTC.

This clone has only one observation. The DNA for the CDR3 is TGTGCCAGTAGTATGGGGCAGGCTTATAGCAATCAGCCCCAGCATTTT. As protein: CASSMGQAYSNQPQHF. The chain uses TRBV19 and TRBJ1-5; tentative D call: TRBD1 (5 bases). V was trimmed by 3 bases and J by 0 bases, leaving 12 bases between them. Germline V gene data show CDR1 as LNHDA and CDR2 as SQIVND (reference sequence). CDR3 length equals 16 residues.

The J gene is TRBJ2-7, the V gene TRBV7-8; the match to TRBD2 covers 8 bases. The CDR3 sequence is 16 residues long. Germline loops: CDR1 SGHVS, CDR2 FQNEAQ. V trimming: 8 bases; J trimming: 4 bases; junction bases outside the gene matches: 16. The CDR3 DNA sequence: TGTGCCAGCGACGGGGGGGACGCAGGGTCAAGGTACGAGCAGTACTTC. Translation: CASDGGDAGSRYEQYF.